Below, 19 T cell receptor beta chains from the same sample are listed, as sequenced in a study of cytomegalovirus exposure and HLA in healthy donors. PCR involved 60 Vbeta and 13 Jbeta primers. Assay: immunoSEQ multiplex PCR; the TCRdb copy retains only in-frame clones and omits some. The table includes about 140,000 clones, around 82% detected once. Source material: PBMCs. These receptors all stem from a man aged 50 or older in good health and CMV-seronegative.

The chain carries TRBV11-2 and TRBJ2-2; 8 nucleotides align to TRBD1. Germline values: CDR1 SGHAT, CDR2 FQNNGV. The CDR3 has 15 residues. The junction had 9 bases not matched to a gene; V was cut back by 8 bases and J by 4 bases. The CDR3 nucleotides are TGTGCCAGCCGGGCGACAGGGGCGGTCACCGGGGAGCTGTTTTTT. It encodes CASRATGAVTGELFF.

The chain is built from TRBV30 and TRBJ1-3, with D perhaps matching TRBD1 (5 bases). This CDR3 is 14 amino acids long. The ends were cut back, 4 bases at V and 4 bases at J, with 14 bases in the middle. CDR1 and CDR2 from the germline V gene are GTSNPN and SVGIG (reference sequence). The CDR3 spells CAWKLQGLGNTIYF. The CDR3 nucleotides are TGTGCCTGGAAGTTGCAGGGTTTAGGAAACACCATATATTTT.

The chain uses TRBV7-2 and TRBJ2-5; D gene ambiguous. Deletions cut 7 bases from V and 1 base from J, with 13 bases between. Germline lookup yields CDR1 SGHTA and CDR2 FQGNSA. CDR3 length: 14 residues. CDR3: CASTFPGLQETQYF. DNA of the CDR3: TGTGCCAGCACCTTCCCAGGTCTCCAAGAGACCCAGTACTTC.

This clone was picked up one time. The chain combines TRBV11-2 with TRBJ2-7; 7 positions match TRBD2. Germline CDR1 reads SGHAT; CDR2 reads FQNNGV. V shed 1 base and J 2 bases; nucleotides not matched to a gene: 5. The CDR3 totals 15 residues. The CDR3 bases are TGTGCCAGCAGCTTAGGGGCTAGCGGAACCTACGAGCAGTACTTC. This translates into CASSLGASGTYEQYF.

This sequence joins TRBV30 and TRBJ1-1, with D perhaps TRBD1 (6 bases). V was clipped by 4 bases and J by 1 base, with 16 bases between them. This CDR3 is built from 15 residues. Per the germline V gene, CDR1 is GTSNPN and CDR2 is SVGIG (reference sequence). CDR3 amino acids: CAWTRGNYKNTEAFF. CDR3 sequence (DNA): TGTGCCTGGACAAGGGGGAACTATAAGAACACTGAAGCTTTCTTT.

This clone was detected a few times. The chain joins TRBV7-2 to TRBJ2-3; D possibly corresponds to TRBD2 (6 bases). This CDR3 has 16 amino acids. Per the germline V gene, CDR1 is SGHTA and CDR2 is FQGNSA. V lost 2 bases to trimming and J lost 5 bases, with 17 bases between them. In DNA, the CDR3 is TGTGCCAGCAGCTTACTTAGGACGGGAGATAGAGATACGCAGTATTTT. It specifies CASSLLRTGDRDTQYF.

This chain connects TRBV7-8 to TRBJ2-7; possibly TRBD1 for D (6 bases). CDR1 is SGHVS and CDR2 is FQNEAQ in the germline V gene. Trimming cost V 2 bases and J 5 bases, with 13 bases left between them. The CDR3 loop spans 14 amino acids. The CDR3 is CASSLYRAGNEQYF. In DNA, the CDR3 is TGTGCCAGCAGCTTATACAGGGCCGGGAACGAGCAGTACTTC.

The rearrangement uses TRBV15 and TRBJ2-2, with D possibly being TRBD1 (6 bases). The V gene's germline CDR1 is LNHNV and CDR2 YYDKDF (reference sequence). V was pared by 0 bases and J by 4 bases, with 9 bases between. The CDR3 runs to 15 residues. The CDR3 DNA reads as TGTGCCACCAGCAGAGATAGGACAGCCACCGGGGAGCTGTTTTTT. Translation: CATSRDRTATGELFF.

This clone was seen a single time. In DNA, the CDR3 is TGTGCCTGGAGTGGGCGGGGGACCCAGGTGTTCTTC. Its translation: CAWSGRGTQVFF. The chain joins TRBV30 to TRBJ2-1; 7 positions match TRBD2. Germline V gene sequence: CDR1 GTSNPN, CDR2 SVGIG (reference sequence). V dropped 1 base and J dropped 15; count of bases not matched to a gene: 9. This CDR3 is 12 amino acids long.

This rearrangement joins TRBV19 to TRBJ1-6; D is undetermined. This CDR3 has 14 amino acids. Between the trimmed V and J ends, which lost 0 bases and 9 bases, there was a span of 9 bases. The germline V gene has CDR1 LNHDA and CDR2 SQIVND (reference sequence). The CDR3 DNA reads TGTGCCAGTAGTATAGATCGGCGGTTTTCACCCCTCCACTTT. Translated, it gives CASSIDRRFSPLHF.

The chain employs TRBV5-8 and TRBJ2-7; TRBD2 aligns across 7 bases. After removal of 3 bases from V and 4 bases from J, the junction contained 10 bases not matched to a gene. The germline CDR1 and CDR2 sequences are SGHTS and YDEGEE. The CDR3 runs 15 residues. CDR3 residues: CASSSFGTTGYEQYF. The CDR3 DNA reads TGTGCCAGCAGCTCCTTCGGGACTACCGGATACGAGCAGTACTTC.

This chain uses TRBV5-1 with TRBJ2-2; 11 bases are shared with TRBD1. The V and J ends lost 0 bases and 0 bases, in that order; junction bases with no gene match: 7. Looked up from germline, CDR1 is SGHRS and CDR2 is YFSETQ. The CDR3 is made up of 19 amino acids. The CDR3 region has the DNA TGCGCCAGCAGCTTGGCCGGACAGGGGGCGTTCGCGAACACCGGGGAGCTGTTTTTT. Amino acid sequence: CASSLAGQGAFANTGELFF.

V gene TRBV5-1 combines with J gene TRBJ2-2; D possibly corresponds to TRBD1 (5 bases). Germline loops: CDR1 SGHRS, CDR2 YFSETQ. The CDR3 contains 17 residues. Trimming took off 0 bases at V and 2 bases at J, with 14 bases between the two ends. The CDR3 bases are TGCGCCAGCAGCTTGGGACAGCGTAATTACAACACCGGGGAGCTGTTTTTT. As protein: CASSLGQRNYNTGELFF.

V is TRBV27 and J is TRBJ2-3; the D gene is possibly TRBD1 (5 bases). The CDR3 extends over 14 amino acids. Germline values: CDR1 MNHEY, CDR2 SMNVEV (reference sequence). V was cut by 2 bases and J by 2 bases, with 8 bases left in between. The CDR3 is CASSLTGITDTQYF. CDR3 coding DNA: TGTGCCAGCAGTTTAACAGGCATCACAGATACGCAGTATTTT.

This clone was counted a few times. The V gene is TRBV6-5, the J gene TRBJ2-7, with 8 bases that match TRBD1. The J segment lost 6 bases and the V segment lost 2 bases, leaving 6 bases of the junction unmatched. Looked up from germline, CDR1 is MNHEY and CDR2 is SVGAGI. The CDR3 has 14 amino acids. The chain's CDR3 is CASSYGQGASEQYF. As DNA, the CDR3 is TGTGCCAGCAGTTACGGGCAGGGGGCGTCCGAGCAGTACTTC.

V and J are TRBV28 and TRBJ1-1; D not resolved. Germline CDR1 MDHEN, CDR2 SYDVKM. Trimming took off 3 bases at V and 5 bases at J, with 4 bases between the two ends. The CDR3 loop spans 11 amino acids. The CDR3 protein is CASSLRTEAFF. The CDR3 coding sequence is TGTGCCAGCAGTTTGAGAACTGAAGCTTTCTTT.

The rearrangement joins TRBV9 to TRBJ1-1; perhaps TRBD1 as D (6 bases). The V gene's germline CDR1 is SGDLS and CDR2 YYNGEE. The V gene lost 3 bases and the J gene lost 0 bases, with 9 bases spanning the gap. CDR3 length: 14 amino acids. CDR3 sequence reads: CASSADRLNTEAFF. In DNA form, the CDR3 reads TGTGCCAGCAGCGCAGACAGGTTGAACACTGAAGCTTTCTTT.

The CDR3 reads CASSLAWGGTEAFF. CDR3 in DNA: TGTGCCAGCAGCTTAGCCTGGGGGGGAACTGAAGCTTTCTTT. The V and J genes are TRBV11-2 and TRBJ1-1; weak D call: TRBD1 (5 bases). From germline, CDR1 is SGHAT and CDR2 FQNNGV. The V and J ends lost 1 base and 5 bases respectively, with 11 bases between them. The CDR3 runs 14 residues.

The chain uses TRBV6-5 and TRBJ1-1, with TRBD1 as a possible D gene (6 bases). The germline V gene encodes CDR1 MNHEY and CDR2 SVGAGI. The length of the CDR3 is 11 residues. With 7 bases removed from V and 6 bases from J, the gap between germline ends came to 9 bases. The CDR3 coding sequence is TGTGCCAGCAAACAGGGAGCTGAAGCTTTCTTT. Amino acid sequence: CASKQGAEAFF.